This TCR beta chain appears in the sequencing data of a study of identical twins. Study conclusions and caveats: Fewer insertions marked abundant cord blood beta clonotypes; young adult naive trended weakly, memory not at all. Researchers caution that invariant MAIT and iNKT cells could partly confound zero-insertion analyses.

MiXCR was run by TCRdb on the 5' RACE reads, yielding one entry per CDR3 protein. The sample has 250,000 or so distinct CDR3 sequences; around 8% are singletons. The junction had 8 bases not matched to a gene; V was cut back by 5 bases and J by 4 bases. The CDR3 consists of 16 residues. Germline V gene lookup returns CDR1 SGHVS and CDR2 FNYEAQ. This clonotype was counted a few times. Antigen: not known. This sample also belongs to another study, concerning yellow fever vaccine responses in identical twins.

The sequencing sample was made of CD8+ T cells sorted from blood. The clonotype was recovered from a woman aged 18 to 35 in good health. The chain carries TRBV7-6 and TRBJ2-2; 9 bases are a match to TRBD1. CDR3 amino acids: CASSNHRDRVTGELFF. The DNA of the CDR3 is TGTGCCAGCAGCAACCACCGGGACAGGGTCACCGGGGAGCTGTTTTTT.